The clone carrying this TCR beta chain was seen only a few times. This specimen comes from a study of T-cell memory formation after mild COVID-19. The germline V gene has CDR1 SGHRS and CDR2 YFSETQ. After removal of 3 bases from V and 4 bases from J, the junction contained 8 bases not matched to a gene. This CDR3 region has 15 residues. From the 5' RACE reads, TCRdb called clonotypes with MiXCR, one entry per CDR3 protein. The sample consists of 250,000 to 400,000 distinct CDR3 sequences, 13% to 15% of them appearing once. The source of this sequence is a man aged 18 to 29 who had mild COVID-19 (a few samples of this study predate the infection). Cell type and time point are not known. V and J are TRBV5-1 and TRBJ1-2; 8 positions match TRBD1. The material sequenced was PBMCs or a T cell subset sorted from them (not recorded which). CDR3 DNA: TGCGCCAGCAGCTCCGGACAGGGAAGTTTCTATGGCTACACCTTC. Protein: CASSSGQGSFYGYTF. The full variable domain, rest sourced from reference TRBV5-1 and TRBJ1-2, is KAGVTQTPRYLIKTRGQQVTLSCSPISGHRSVSWYQQTPGQGLQFLFEYFSETQRNKGNFPGRFSGRQFSNSRSEMNVSTLELGDSALYLCASSSGQGSFYGYTFGSGTRLTVV.